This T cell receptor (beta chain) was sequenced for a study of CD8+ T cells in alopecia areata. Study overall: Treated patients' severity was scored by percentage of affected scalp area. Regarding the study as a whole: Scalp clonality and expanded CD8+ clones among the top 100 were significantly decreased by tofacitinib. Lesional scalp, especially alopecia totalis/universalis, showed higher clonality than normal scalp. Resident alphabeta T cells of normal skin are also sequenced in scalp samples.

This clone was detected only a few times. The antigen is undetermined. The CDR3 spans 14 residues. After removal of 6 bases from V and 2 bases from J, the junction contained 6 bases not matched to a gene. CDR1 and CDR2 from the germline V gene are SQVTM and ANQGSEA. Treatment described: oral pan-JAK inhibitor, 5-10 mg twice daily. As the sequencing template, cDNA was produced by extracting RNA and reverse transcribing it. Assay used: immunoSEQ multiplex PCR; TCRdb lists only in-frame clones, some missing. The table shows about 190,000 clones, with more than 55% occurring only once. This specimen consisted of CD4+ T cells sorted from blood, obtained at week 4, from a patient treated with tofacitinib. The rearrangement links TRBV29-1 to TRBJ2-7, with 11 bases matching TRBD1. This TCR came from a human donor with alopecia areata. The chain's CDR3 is CSVARDRGAYEQYF. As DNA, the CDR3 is TGCAGCGTCGCCCGGGACAGGGGGGCCTACGAGCAGTACTTC.